What follows are 17 T cell receptor beta chains derived from one specimen sequenced in a study of blood T cell repertoires in COVID-19. The table came from immunoSEQ multiplex PCR; TCRdb's copy has only in-frame clones and leaves some out. The table includes 300,000 to 400,000 clones, about 89% detected once. Sequencing was done on a sample of PBMCs or T cells enriched from blood (not recorded which). The receptors stem from a man in his fifties or sixties who had recovered from COVID-19.

The chain combines TRBV28 with TRBJ1-1; D unresolved. Germline V gene sequence: CDR1 MDHEN, CDR2 SYDVKM. The CDR3 length is 13 residues. The V end was cut by 10 bases, the J end by 0 bases, with 12 bases between. The CDR3 loop reads CATWEGLNTEAFF. CDR3 coding DNA: TGTGCCACCTGGGAGGGATTGAACACTGAAGCTTTCTTT.

The chain joins TRBV4-3 to TRBJ2-1; TRBD1 might be the D (5 bases). The CDR3 covers 15 residues. The germline CDR1 and CDR2 sequences are LGHNA and YSLEER. V lost 0 bases to trimming and J lost 4 bases, with 10 bases between them. CDR3 coding DNA: TGCGCCAGCAGCCAAGAGATCCAGGGATACAATGAGCAGTTCTTC. Translation gives CASSQEIQGYNEQFF.

This clone was found once. This chain links TRBV20-1 with TRBJ2-7; D remains ambiguous. The V and J ends lost 1 base and 5 bases respectively, with 6 bases between them. CDR1 is DFQATT and CDR2 is SNEGSKA in the germline V gene (reference sequence). The CDR3 has 11 residues. The CDR3 coding sequence is TGCAGTGCTAGAGGTCCGGACGAGCAGTACTTC. It yields the protein CSARGPDEQYF.

The table lists this clone with a few counts. This chain links TRBV9 with TRBJ1-3; 7 nucleotides agree with TRBD1. The CDR3 is made up of 15 amino acids. Germline V CDR1 and CDR2: SGDLS, YYNGEE. V lost 2 bases, J lost 2 bases, and 4 bases stayed unmatched. CDR3 bases: TGTGCCAGCAGCGTTGGGACAGCAGCTGGAAACACCATATATTTT. It translates to CASSVGTAAGNTIYF.

The chain recombines TRBV5-6 with TRBJ2-5; 8 positions match TRBD2. V shed 1 base and J 5 bases; nucleotides not matched to a gene: 10. The V gene's germline CDR1 is SGHDT and CDR2 YYEEEE. This CDR3 is 16 amino acids long. Written as DNA, the CDR3 is TGTGCCAGCAGCTTGTTGACAGCGGGAGTAAGCGAGACCCAGTACTTC. Translating it yields CASSLLTAGVSETQYF.

The chain couples TRBV5-1 to TRBJ1-1, with D unclear. V was clipped by 3 bases and J by 1 base, with 13 bases between them. Germline V gives CDR1 SGHRS, CDR2 YFSETQ. This CDR3 contains 15 residues. The CDR3 here is CASSWRAGPNTEAFF. CDR3 sequence (DNA): TGCGCCAGCAGCTGGAGGGCCGGTCCGAACACTGAAGCTTTCTTT.

This rearrangement joins TRBV7-2 to TRBJ1-2; no reliable D call. The germline CDR1 and CDR2 sequences are SGHTA and FQGNSA. CDR3 length equals 13 residues. V dropped 7 bases and J dropped 2 bases, with 11 bases sitting between them. CDR3 region: CASTTGRNYGYTF. The CDR3 DNA reads TGTGCCAGCACCACGGGGAGGAACTATGGCTACACCTTC.

J is TRBJ2-3 and V is TRBV5-6, with D hard to call. This CDR3 has 13 amino acids. The V end was cut by 0 bases, the J end by 1 base, with 3 bases between. CDR1 is SGHDT, CDR2 YYEEEE, per germline. The CDR3 DNA follows: TGTGCCAGCAGCTTGGGCGGCACAGATACGCAGTATTTT. Its translation is CASSLGGTDTQYF.

The chain employs TRBV2 and TRBJ2-5; perhaps TRBD2 as D (6 bases). This CDR3 has 13 amino acids. From germline, CDR1 is SNHLY and CDR2 FYNNEI. V lost 4 bases and J 2 bases, leaving 8 bases between the germline ends. CDR3 nucleotide sequence: TGTGCCAGCAGTGGGGGGAGGCAAGAGACCCAGTACTTC. It specifies CASSGGRQETQYF.

The V gene is TRBV12-3 or TRBV12-4, the J gene TRBJ1-2; D is possibly TRBD1 (5 bases). With 6 bases removed from V and 8 bases from J, the gap between germline ends came to 13 bases. The CDR3 has 12 amino acids. CDR3 sequence: CASRGVVGGYTF. DNA for the CDR3: TGTGCCAGCAGAGGGGTGGTCGGCGGCTACACCTTC.

The V call is TRBV5-1, the J call TRBJ2-7, with 7 nucleotides matching TRBD1. CDR1 is SGHRS, CDR2 YFSETQ, per germline. The ends lost 4 bases at V and 3 bases at J; junction bases unmatched: 7. The CDR3 spans 14 residues. CDR3 residues: CASSATGSGYEQYF. In nucleotides, the CDR3 is TGCGCCAGCAGCGCGACAGGGTCTGGCTACGAGCAGTACTTC.

The chain is built from TRBV9 and TRBJ1-5; D remains unclear. The CDR3 has 16 amino acids. CDR1 SGDLS and CDR2 YYNGEE come from the germline V gene. Trimming took off 3 bases at V and 0 bases at J, with 13 bases between the two ends. This CDR3 is CASSAAAGSSNQPQHF. For the CDR3, the DNA is TGTGCCAGCAGCGCCGCGGCCGGGAGTAGCAATCAGCCCCAGCATTTT.

J is TRBJ2-7 and V is TRBV5-1; the D gene is possibly TRBD1 (6 bases). Per germline, CDR1 SGHRS and CDR2 YFSETQ. This CDR3 region has 14 residues. Trimming shortened V by 0 bases and J by 4 bases, and 11 bases separated the two germline ends. The CDR3 sequence: CASSLVPGTYEQYF. The CDR3, as DNA: TGCGCCAGCAGCTTGGTTCCAGGGACATACGAGCAGTACTTC.

J is TRBJ1-4 and V is TRBV28; no reliable D call. The CDR3 has 15 residues. Germline V gene data show CDR1 as MDHEN and CDR2 as SYDVKM. Trimming left V 3 bases short and J 7 bases short, with 15 bases between. CDR3 bases: TGTGCCAGCAGTTTCGGCGGGAGAGGAGGTGAAAAACTGTTTTTT. Its translation: CASSFGGRGGEKLFF. Filled out from reference TRBV28 and TRBJ1-4, the complete variable domain reads DVKVTQSSRYLVKRTGEKVFLECVQDMDHENMFWYRQDPGLGLRLIYFSYDVKMKEKGDIPEGYSVSREKKERFSLILESASTNQTSMYLCASSFGGRGGEKLFFGSGTQLSVL.

This sequence joins TRBV7-2 and TRBJ2-7; 8 bases are a match to TRBD1. Germline V gene data show CDR1 as SGHTA and CDR2 as FQGNSA. The CDR3 totals 14 residues. Losses at the gene ends were 1 base for V and 3 bases for J; bases not matched to a gene: 2. The CDR3: CASSLDRGIYEQYF. CDR3 nucleotides: TGTGCCAGCAGCTTAGACAGGGGGATCTACGAGCAGTACTTC.

The genes are TRBV9 and TRBJ2-1; D uncertain. This CDR3 is built from 14 residues. The V gene lost 4 bases and the J gene lost 7 bases, with 15 bases spanning the gap. Looked up from germline, CDR1 is SGDLS and CDR2 is YYNGEE. CDR3 protein: CASSPDASLNEQFF. CDR3 coding DNA: TGTGCCAGCAGCCCAGACGCTAGTCTTAATGAGCAGTTCTTC.

The chain employs TRBV9 and TRBJ2-1; 9 bases agree with TRBD2. Germline CDR1 reads SGDLS; CDR2 reads YYNGEE. The V gene end was trimmed by 3 bases and the J gene end by 0 bases; junction bases not matched to a gene: 1. This CDR3 comprises 15 residues. This CDR3 is CASSASGDSYNEQFF. CDR3 DNA: TGTGCCAGCAGCGCTAGCGGGGACTCCTACAATGAGCAGTTCTTC. The whole variable domain, remainder taken from reference TRBV9 and TRBJ2-1, is DSGVTQTPKHLITATGQRVTLRCSPRSGDLSVYWYQQSLDQGLQFLIQYYNGEERAKGNILERFSAQQFPDLHSELNLSSLELGDSALYFCASSASGDSYNEQFFGPGTRLTVL.